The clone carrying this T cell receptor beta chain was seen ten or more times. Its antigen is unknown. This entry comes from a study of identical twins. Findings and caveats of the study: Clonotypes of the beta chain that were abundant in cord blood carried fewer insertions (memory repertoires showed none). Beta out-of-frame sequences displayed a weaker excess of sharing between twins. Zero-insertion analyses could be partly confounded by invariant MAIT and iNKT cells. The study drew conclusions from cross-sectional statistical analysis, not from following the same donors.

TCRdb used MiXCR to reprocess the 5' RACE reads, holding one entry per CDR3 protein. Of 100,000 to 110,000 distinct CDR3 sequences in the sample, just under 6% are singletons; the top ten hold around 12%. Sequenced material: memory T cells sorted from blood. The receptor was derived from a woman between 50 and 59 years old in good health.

CDR3 sequence reads: CASGAGTGGYTDTQYF. The CDR3 region has the DNA TGTGCTAGTGGTGCCGGGACAGGGGGATACACAGATACGCAGTATTTT. V and J are TRBV12-5 and TRBJ2-3; 11 bases align to TRBD1. Germline loops: CDR1 LGHNT, CDR2 FRNRAP. Trimming took 5 bases from V and 2 from J; bases not matched to a gene: 6. The CDR3 extends over 16 amino acids.